This T cell receptor beta chain was sequenced in a study of CD8+CD57+ T cells in acquired aplastic anemia. Across the whole study: Yields of DNA that came from sorted CD4+ and CD8+ cells averaged roughly 3.2 ug.

For CDR3 and TCR beta VDJ profiling, genomic DNA was the template used. TCRdb called the reads again in MiXCR, with one record for every CDR3 protein. The table records 150,000 to 200,000 distinct CDR3 sequences, 40% to 50% of them present only once. This CDR3 has 15 residues. The germline V gene encodes CDR1 SGHRS and CDR2 YFSETQ. V was pared by 0 bases and J by 0 bases, with 7 bases between. Patients who underwent sequencing had shown CD8+CD57+ cell expansion by flow cytometry. Every patient was diagnosed with severe acquired aplastic anemia. In this sample, this clonotype turned up many times. Sequenced input: sorted CD4+, CD8+, or CD8+CD57+ T cells (not recorded which) from PBMCs. The chain is built from TRBV5-1 and TRBJ1-5; D gene uncertain. The TCR was taken from a human donor with aplastic anemia. The CDR3: CASSLDGDSNQPQHF. CDR3 nucleotides: TGCGCCAGCAGCTTGGACGGCGATAGCAATCAGCCCCAGCATTTT.